This T cell receptor (beta chain) originates from a study of cytomegalovirus exposure and HLA in healthy donors. CDR3 length equals 16 residues. CDR1 SNHLY and CDR2 FYNNEI come from the germline V gene. The V gene end was trimmed by 2 bases and the J gene end by 0 bases; junction bases not matched to a gene: 4. Remarks on this clone: Its antigen is as yet unknown.

Study results and limitations: Researchers reported in a later analysis that common viral pathogens appeared linked to several top clusters.

The primer mix had 60 Vbeta and 13 Jbeta primers. Only in-frame clones appear in the TCRdb table, and some are missing; sequencing was by immunoSEQ multiplex PCR. The data show about 170,000 clones, over 75% seen once. This rearrangement joins TRBV2 to TRBJ2-1; 7 bases match TRBD2. This receptor was identified in a male donor in good health and CMV-seronegative. The sample taken for sequencing was PBMCs. The CDR3 is CASSESGGSSYNEQFF. In nucleotides, the CDR3 is TGTGCCAGCAGTGAATCGGGCGGGAGCTCCTACAATGAGCAGTTCTTC.